This section outlines one T cell receptor (beta chain) sequence together with its context. Trimming cost V 6 bases and J 5 bases; bases outside gene matches: 8. The CDR3 is 14 residues long. Germline lookup yields CDR1 SNHLY and CDR2 FYNNEI. In the study's own analysis: Amplified reference gene primers provided the basis for estimating nucleated cell counts. The protocol was immunoSEQ multiplex PCR, while the TCRdb copy is restricted to in-frame clones and leaves out a portion. That table gives V, J and clone size, and the DNA gave D and trimming. This table holds about 280,000 clones, roughly 91% found once. This entry is derived from a study of blood T cell repertoires in COVID-19. Study-wide context: Whether acute or convalescent, the COVID-19 samples came from the United States, Italy and Spain. Sources were T cells, B-cell-depleted T cells, or PBMCs; the material itself was cDNA or gDNA.

Input material: peripheral blood. The rearrangement links TRBV2 to TRBJ1-1; the match to TRBD1 covers 8 bases. The sequence was obtained from a man aged 40-49 years with acute or convalescent COVID-19. The CDR3 nucleotides read TGTGCCAGCAGCCGGGACAGGCGGGGGACTGAAGCTTTCTTT. Its translation is CASSRDRRGTEAFF.